The 11 T cell receptor beta chains reported below all come from one sample, sequenced in a study of T-cell reconstitution after alpha-beta-depleted transplantation in children. During its preparation, the TCRbeta library received unique molecular identifiers. One entry per CDR3 protein, called by TCRdb with MiXCR from the PCR reads. The table has 700,000 to 850,000 distinct CDR3 sequences, about 15% seen once. Source: PBMCs, mostly from graft donor cells, taken 360 days after TCRalphabeta/CD19-depleted stem cell transplant. These receptors came from a male patient aged 10-17 years who had a stem cell transplant for acute lymphoblastic leukemia, so the T cells may come from the graft donor.

The chain recombines TRBV15 with TRBJ1-2; D call uncertain. The germline V gene encodes CDR1 LNHNV and CDR2 YYDKDF (reference sequence). CDR3 length equals 15 residues. Trimming left V 3 bases short and J 2 bases short, with 13 bases between. CDR3 in DNA: TGTGCCACCAGCAGGGCCAGCGGAATCAACTATGGCTACACCTTC. Its translation is CATSRASGINYGYTF.

This clonotype was detected many times. This rearrangement joins TRBV24-1 to TRBJ2-7, with D unresolved. This CDR3 has 11 amino acids. V lost 5 bases, J lost 3 bases, and 4 bases lay in between. CDR1 and CDR2 (germline): KGHDR, SFDVKD. The CDR3: CATSGGYEQYF. For the CDR3, the DNA is TGTGCCACCAGTGGCGGCTACGAGCAGTACTTC.

This clonotype was recorded many times. The CDR3: CASSRGQGGYSPLHF. The CDR3 DNA reads TGTGCCAGCAGTCGCGGACAGGGTGGTTATTCACCCCTCCACTTT. The chain uses TRBV6-1 and TRBJ1-6, with 8 bases lining up with TRBD1. Germline loops: CDR1 MNHNS, CDR2 SASEGT. CDR3 length: 15 residues. The ends lost 5 bases at V and 8 bases at J; junction bases unmatched: 8.

A few counts support this clonotype. V gene TRBV15 combines with J gene TRBJ1-2; D call uncertain. Trimming stripped 0 bases from V and 5 bases from J, with 16 bases between. The CDR3 is 16 amino acids. CDR1 LNHNV and CDR2 YYDKDF come from the germline V gene (reference sequence). The chain's CDR3 is CATSRDKTVGSYGYTF. CDR3 sequence (DNA): TGTGCCACCAGCAGAGATAAGACGGTGGGTAGTTATGGCTACACCTTC.

The V gene is TRBV5-1, the J gene TRBJ2-1; 12 positions agree with TRBD2. Unmatched junction bases numbered 11, after V lost 4 bases and J lost 6 bases. The length of the CDR3 is 17 residues. Germline V gives CDR1 SGHRS, CDR2 YFSETQ. CDR3: CASSPLAGGTHGNEQFF. The CDR3 nucleotides read TGCGCCAGCAGCCCACTAGCGGGAGGAACCCATGGCAATGAGCAGTTCTTC.

The chain employs TRBV5-6 and TRBJ2-1; 11 bases align to TRBD2. Unmatched junction bases numbered 8, after V lost 3 bases and J lost 3 bases. Germline V gives CDR1 SGHDT, CDR2 YYEEEE. The CDR3 runs 17 residues. The CDR3 nucleotides read TGTGCCAGCAGCTGGCGCGCCCTAGCGGGGGGCTACAATGAGCAGTTCTTC. This sequence encodes CASSWRALAGGYNEQFF. Complete variable domain (other parts from reference TRBV5-6 and TRBJ2-1): DAGVTQSPTHLIKTRGQQVTLRCSPKSGHDTVSWYQQALGQGPQFIFQYYEEEERQRGNFPDRFSGHQFPNYSSELNVNALLLGDSALYLCASSWRALAGGYNEQFFGPGTRLTVL.

This clonotype came up a few times. The chain uses TRBV5-8 and TRBJ1-5; 8 positions match TRBD1. CDR1 and CDR2 from the germline V gene are SGHTS and YDEGEE. The CDR3 has 16 residues. V lost 2 bases and J lost 0; bases outside the gene matches: 4. The CDR3 spells CASSLRTGHSNQPQHF. As DNA, the CDR3 is TGTGCCAGCAGCTTAAGGACAGGGCATAGCAATCAGCCCCAGCATTTT.

This clonotype was seen at least ten times. The chain has TRBV7-9 and TRBJ2-7; possible D gene TRBD2, 6 bases. The germline V gene has CDR1 SEHNR and CDR2 FQNEAQ (reference sequence). This CDR3 contains 14 residues. The V end was cut by 5 bases, the J end by 3 bases, with 14 bases between. In DNA, the CDR3 is TGTGCCAGCAGCCTCGGGGAGGTCATCTACGAGCAGTACTTC. Translation: CASSLGEVIYEQYF.

There are many counts of this clonotype. The chain employs TRBV5-1 and TRBJ2-7; 11 nucleotides match TRBD1. From germline, CDR1 is SGHRS and CDR2 YFSETQ. With V trimmed by 9 bases and J by 2 bases, 7 bases remained unmatched. This CDR3 region has 14 residues. CDR3 region: CATAPGQGAYEQYF. CDR3 sequence (DNA): TGCGCCACCGCGCCGGGACAGGGGGCCTACGAGCAGTACTTC.

There are many counts of this clonotype. This rearrangement joins TRBV10-2 to TRBJ2-1; no firm D call. This CDR3 comprises 12 residues. Germline lookup yields CDR1 WSHSY and CDR2 SAAADI. The germline V and J ends were trimmed by 3 bases and 4 bases, with 4 bases remaining between them. CDR3 loop: CASSDQYNEQFF. The DNA of the CDR3 is TGCGCCAGCAGTGATCAGTACAATGAGCAGTTCTTC.

The sample holds a few counts of this clonotype. This chain connects TRBV5-1 to TRBJ1-2; a weak D match, TRBD1 (5 bases). There are 17 residues in the CDR3. V shed 0 bases and J shed 5 bases, with 20 bases lying between them. Germline loops: CDR1 SGHRS, CDR2 YFSETQ. The CDR3 is CASSLDARVQGKYGYTF. CDR3 DNA sequence: TGCGCCAGCAGCTTGGATGCTCGGGTTCAGGGCAAGTATGGCTACACCTTC.